The present T cell receptor beta chain was sequenced within a study of a mutant IDH1 vaccine in newly diagnosed glioma (dated by TCRdb to the early 2020s). About the study as a whole: Patients received eight vaccinations in weeks 1, 3, 5, 7, 11, 15, 19 and 23, corresponding to visits V03 through V10. Vaccination was initiated 4-6 weeks after radiotherapy alone, or concurrently with temozolomide cycles in the chemotherapy-containing groups. Of the approximately 35 treated patients, approximately 62% were male and around 40% were female, and the mean age was approximately 37 years. Before enrollment, patients had received standard therapy of radiotherapy alone, temozolomide alone, or radiochemotherapy with temozolomide; most received the combination. Six visits were used for peripheral blood collection: V03 (baseline), V05, V07, V10, V12 and V13. Longitudinal TCRB deep sequencing was done for 25 to 30 treated patients, wherever samples were available for exploratory analyses.

Findings and caveats that apply to the study as a whole: No apparent relationship was observed between pseudoprogression and alterations in the top peripheral T cell clonotypes detected by TCRB sequencing. According to the authors, sample limitations meant that analyses of patient blood samples could not be reproduced. Vaccine-induced immune responses across multiple MHC alleles were detected in 90% to 95% of patients. Availability determined which PBMC samples were chosen for TCRB deep sequencing.

Library construction relied on the immunoSEQ multiplex PCR assay. Rearranged TCR beta chain sequences were amplified with the hsTCRB Kit following the manufacturer's protocol. An Illumina MiSeq was used to sequence the TCRB libraries. The original pipeline was this. Demultiplexing, trimming and gene mapping were performed with the kit vendor's proprietary platform. TCRdb stores this immuneACCESS table with in-frame sequences only. Part of the clones is absent; in the studies checked, under half of the shortfall reflects unresolved V genes, and no reason is known for the rest. The V and J calls and clone size are taken from that table; D and trimming were inferred from the DNA. The sample table shows about 72,000 clones, and about 87% are seen once. More than 10% of the sample belongs to the ten largest clones. The sample's time point label is to be understood as: week 23, last vaccination. Every vaccine dose consisted of 300 ug of a 20-mer mutant IDH1 peptide in Montanide, administered subcutaneously together with topical imiquimod. Donors had newly diagnosed WHO grade 3 or 4 IDH1-mutant astrocytomas with loss of nuclear ATRX. The samples were drawn from NOA16, a multicentre, single-arm, open-label phase I trial in Germany that tested a mutant IDH1 peptide vaccine in humans for the first time. Genomic DNA for TCRB sequencing was extracted from EDTA blood using the DNeasy Blood and Tissue Kit.

Notes on this clone: Its antigen target is currently unknown. No quality values exist for individual bases; no much larger clone is one base distant.

Relative to germline, V is 4 bases shorter and J is 2 bases shorter, with 12 bases between their ends. Including cysteine and phenylalanine, the CDR3 has 15 amino acids. Just CDR3 DNA is preserved here, 45 bases in frame from base 1. The CDR1 and CDR2 encoded by the germline V gene (reference sequence) are LNHDA and SQIVND. This clonotype was sampled from a young man with glioma. This material consisted of PBMCs, taken from a glioma patient whose treatment included an IDH1 peptide vaccine. The sequence links TRBV19 to TRBJ2-4; the D gene is perhaps TRBD1, on 5 matching bases. The sequenced DNA is TGTGCCAGTAGTAAAACTCAGGGTTCCAAAAACATTCAGTACTTC. This translates into CASSKTQGSKNIQYF.